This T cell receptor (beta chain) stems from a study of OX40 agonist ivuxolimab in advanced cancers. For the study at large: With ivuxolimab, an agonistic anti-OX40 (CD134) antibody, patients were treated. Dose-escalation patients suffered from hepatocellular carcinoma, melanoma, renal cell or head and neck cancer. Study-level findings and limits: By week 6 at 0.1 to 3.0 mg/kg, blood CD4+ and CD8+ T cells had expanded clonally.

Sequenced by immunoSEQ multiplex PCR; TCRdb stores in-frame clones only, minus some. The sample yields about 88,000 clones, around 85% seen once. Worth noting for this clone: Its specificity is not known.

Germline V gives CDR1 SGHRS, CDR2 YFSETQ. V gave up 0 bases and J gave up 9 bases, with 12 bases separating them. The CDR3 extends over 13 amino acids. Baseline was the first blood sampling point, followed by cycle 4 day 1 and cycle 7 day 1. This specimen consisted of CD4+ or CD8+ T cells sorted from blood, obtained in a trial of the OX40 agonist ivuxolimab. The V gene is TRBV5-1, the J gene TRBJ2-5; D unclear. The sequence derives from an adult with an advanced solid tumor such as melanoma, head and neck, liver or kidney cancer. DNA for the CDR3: TGCGCCAGCAGCTTGGTCGGTAGGGAACCCCAGTACTTC. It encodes CASSLVGREPQYF.